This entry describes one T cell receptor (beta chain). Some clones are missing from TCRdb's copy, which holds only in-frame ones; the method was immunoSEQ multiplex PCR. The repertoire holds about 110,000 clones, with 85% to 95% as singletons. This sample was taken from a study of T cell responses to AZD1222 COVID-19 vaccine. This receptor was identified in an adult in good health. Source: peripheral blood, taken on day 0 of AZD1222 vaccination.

CDR3 loop: CASSLVSGGAWPGELFF. The CDR3 DNA reads as TGTGCCAGCAGTTTAGTTAGCGGGGGGGCCTGGCCCGGGGAGCTGTTTTTT. This chain joins TRBV28 and TRBJ2-2; 11 bases agree with TRBD2. This CDR3 region has 17 residues. CDR1 is MDHEN, CDR2 SYDVKM, per germline. The ends lost 2 bases at V and 6 bases at J; junction bases unmatched: 8.